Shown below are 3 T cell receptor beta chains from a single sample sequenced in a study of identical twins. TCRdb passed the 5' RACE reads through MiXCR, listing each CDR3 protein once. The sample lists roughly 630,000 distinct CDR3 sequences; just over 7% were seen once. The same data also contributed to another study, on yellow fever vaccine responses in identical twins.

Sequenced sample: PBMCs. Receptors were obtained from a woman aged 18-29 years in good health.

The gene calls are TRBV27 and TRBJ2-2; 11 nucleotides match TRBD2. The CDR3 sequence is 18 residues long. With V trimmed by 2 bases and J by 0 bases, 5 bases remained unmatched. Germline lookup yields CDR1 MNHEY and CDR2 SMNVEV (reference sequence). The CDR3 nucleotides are TGTGCCAGCAGTTTAGACCCTAGCGGGAGGACGAACACCGGGGAGCTGTTTTTT. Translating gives CASSLDPSGRTNTGELFF.

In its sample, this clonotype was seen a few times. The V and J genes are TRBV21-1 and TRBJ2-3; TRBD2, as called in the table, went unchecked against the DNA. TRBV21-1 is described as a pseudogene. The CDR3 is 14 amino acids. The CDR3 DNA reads TGTGCCAGCAGCAAAGTTTGGGCCCCGAACTCGCAGTATTTT. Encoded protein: CASSKVWAPNSQYF.

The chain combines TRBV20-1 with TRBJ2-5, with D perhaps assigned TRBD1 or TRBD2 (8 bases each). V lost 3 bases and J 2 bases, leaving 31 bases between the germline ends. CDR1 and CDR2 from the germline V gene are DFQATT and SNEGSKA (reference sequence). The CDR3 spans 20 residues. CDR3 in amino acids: CSASPTGGAGVPRAQETQYF. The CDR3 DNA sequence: TGCAGTGCTAGCCCAACAGGGGGAGCGGGAGTTCCCCGGGCTCAAGAGACCCAGTACTTC.